This T cell receptor beta chain was recovered during a study of cytomegalovirus exposure and HLA in healthy donors. Comments on this clone: Its target is not known.

The V and J ends lost 4 bases and 2 bases, in that order; junction bases with no gene match: 6. The CDR3 loop spans 14 amino acids. Germline-derived CDR1 and CDR2 are SGHRS and YFSETQ. Study findings and constraints: A later analysis linked 16,951 TCR beta sequences to HLA alleles at 0.05 false discovery rate. For most subjects, TCR beta sequences were reported to predict HLA-A and HLA-B alleles with accuracy. As was reported, the classifier diagnosed cytomegalovirus status with high specificity and sensitivity. The study listed approximately 160 cytomegalovirus-associated TCR beta chains.

With 60 Vbeta and 13 Jbeta primers, the PCR was carried out. Libraries were prepared by immunoSEQ multiplex PCR; TCRdb keeps only in-frame clonotypes and omits some of them. The sample includes some 110,000 clones, around three quarters seen only once; the top ten take almost 3%. The chain couples TRBV5-1 to TRBJ2-7; 7 bases align to TRBD1. The specimen sequenced was PBMCs. This TCR derives from a woman under 30 in good health and CMV-seropositive. The CDR3 DNA follows: TGCGCCAGCAGCCCTCGGGACAGCACCTACGAGCAGTACTTC. This gives the protein CASSPRDSTYEQYF. The full variable domain, in which reference TRBV5-1 and TRBJ2-7 provide the parts outside the CDR3, is KAGVTQTPRYLIKTRGQQVTLSCSPISGHRSVSWYQQTPGQGLQFLFEYFSETQRNKGNFPGRFSGRQFSNSRSEMNVSTLELGDSALYLCASSPRDSTYEQYFGPGTRLTVT.